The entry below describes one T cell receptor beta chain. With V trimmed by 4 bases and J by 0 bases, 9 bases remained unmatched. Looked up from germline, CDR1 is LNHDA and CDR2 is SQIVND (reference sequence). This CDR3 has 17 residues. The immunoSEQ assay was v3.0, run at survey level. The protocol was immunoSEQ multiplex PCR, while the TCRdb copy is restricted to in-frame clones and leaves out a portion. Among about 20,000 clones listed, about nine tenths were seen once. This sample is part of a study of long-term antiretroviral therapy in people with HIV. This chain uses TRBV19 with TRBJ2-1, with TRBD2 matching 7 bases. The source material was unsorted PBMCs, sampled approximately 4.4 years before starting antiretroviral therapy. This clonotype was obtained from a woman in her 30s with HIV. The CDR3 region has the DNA TGTGCCAGTAGTAGCAGGGAGGGAAAGCTCTCCTACAATGAGCAGTTCTTC. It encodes CASSSREGKLSYNEQFF.